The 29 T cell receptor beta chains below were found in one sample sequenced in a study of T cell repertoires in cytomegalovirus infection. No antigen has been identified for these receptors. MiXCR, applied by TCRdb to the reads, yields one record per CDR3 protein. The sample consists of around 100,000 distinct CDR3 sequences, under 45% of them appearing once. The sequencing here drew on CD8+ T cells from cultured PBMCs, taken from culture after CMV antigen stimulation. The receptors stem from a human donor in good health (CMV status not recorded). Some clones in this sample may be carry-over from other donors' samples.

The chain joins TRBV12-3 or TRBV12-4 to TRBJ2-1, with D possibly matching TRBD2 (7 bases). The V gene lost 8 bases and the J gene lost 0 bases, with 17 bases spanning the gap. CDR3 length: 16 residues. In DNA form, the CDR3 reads TGTGCCAGCGCCTGGGGGGGGGCGTTCTCCTACAATGAGCAGTTCTTC. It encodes CASAWGGAFSYNEQFF.

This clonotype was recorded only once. In nucleotides, the CDR3 is TGCAGCGTCGGGGGACAGGGGGGAGTTTTCACTGAAGCTTTCTTT. Residues: CSVGGQGGVFTEAFF. The chain recombines TRBV29-1 with TRBJ1-1; 11 nucleotides line up with TRBD1. Looked up from germline, CDR1 is SQVTM and CDR2 is ANQGSEA. The CDR3 runs to 15 residues. J gave up 4 bases and V 6 bases, and 10 bases lay outside the gene matches.

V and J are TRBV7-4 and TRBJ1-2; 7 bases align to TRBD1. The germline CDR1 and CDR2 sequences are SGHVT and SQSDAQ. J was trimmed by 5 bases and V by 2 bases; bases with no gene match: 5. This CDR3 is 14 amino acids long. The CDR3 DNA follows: TGTGCCAGCAGCTTATCTTGGGACAGATATGGCTACACCTTC. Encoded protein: CASSLSWDRYGYTF.

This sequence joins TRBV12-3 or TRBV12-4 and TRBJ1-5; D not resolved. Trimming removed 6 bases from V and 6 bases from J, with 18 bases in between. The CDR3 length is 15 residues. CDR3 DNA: TGTGCCAGCAGCCCCGGTAAGCTGTACGGTCAGCCCCAGCATTTT. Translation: CASSPGKLYGQPQHF.

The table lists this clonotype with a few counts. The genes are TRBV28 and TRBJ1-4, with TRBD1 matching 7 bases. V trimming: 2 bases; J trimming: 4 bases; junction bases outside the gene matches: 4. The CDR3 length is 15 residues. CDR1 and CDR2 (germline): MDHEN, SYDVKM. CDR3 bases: TGTGCCAGCAGTTTAGGAGGGACAGTTAATGAAAAACTGTTTTTT. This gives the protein CASSLGGTVNEKLFF.

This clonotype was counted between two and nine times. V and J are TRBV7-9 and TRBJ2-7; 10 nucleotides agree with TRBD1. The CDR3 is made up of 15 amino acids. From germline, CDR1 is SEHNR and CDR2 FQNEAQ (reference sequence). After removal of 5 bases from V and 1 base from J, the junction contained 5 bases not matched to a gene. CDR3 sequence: CASSQGQGTSYEQYF. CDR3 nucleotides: TGTGCCAGCAGCCAGGGACAGGGGACGTCCTACGAGCAGTACTTC. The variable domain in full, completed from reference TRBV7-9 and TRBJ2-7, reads DTGVSQNPRHKITKRGQNVTFRCDPISEHNRLYWYRQTLGQGPEFLTYFQNEAQLEKSRLLSDRFSAERPKGSFSTLEIQRTEQGDSAMYLCASSQGQGTSYEQYFGPGTRLTVT.

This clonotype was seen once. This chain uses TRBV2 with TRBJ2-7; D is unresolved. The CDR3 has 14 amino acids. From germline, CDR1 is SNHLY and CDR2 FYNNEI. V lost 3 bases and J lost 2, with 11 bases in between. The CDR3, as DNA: TGTGCCAGCAGTGACAGACCGATCACCTACGAGCAGTACTTC. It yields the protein CASSDRPITYEQYF.

In DNA, the CDR3 is TGTGCCAGCGGGCTGGGTTACTACGAGCAGTACTTC. It yields the protein CASGLGYYEQYF. This rearrangement joins TRBV6-2 or TRBV6-3 to TRBJ2-7; D gene ambiguous. The CDR3 consists of 12 residues. With 8 bases removed from V and 3 bases from J, the gap between germline ends came to 11 bases. Germline V gene sequence: CDR1 MNHEY, CDR2 SVGEGT.

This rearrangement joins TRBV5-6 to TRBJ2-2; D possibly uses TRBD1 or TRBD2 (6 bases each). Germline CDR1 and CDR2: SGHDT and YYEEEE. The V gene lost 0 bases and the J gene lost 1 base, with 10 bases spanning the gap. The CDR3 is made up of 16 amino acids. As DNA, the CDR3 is TGTGCCAGCAGCTTGGCCAGGGGAGGGAACACCGGGGAGCTGTTTTTT. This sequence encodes CASSLARGGNTGELFF.

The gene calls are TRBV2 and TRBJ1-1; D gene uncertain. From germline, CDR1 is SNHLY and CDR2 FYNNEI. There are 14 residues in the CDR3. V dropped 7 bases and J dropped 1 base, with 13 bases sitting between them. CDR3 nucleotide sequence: TGTGCCAGCAAGCCCCCCAGGCAGAACACTGAAGCTTTCTTT. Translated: CASKPPRQNTEAFF.

CDR3 in amino acids: CASRARGEAFF. The CDR3 nucleotides are TGTGCCAGCAGGGCCCGGGGTGAAGCTTTCTTT. The rearrangement links TRBV6-5 to TRBJ1-1; D is unclear. This CDR3 region has 11 residues. The germline V gene encodes CDR1 MNHEY and CDR2 SVGAGI. The V end was cut by 6 bases, the J end by 7 bases, with 9 bases between.

CDR3 DNA sequence: TGTGCCAGCAGCGTATTCACCTATCTCTCCTACAATGAGCAGTTCTTC. This codes for CASSVFTYLSYNEQFF. The chain has TRBV7-8 and TRBJ2-1, with D hard to call. This CDR3 has 16 residues. Germline-derived CDR1 and CDR2 are SGHVS and FQNEAQ. Between the trimmed V and J ends, which lost 5 bases and 0 bases, there was a span of 14 bases. Full variable domain (outside the CDR3, taken from reference TRBV7-8 and TRBJ2-1): GAGVSQSPRYKVAKRGQDVALRCDPISGHVSLFWYQQALGQGPEFLTYFQNEAQLDKSGLPSDRFFAERPEGSVSTLKIQRTQQEDSAVYLCASSVFTYLSYNEQFFGPGTRLTVL.

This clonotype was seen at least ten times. CDR3 loop: CASSGGQSTYEQYF. As DNA, the CDR3 is TGTGCCAGCAGTGGGGGACAGAGCACCTACGAGCAGTACTTC. The gene calls are TRBV2 and TRBJ2-7; 7 positions match TRBD1. Losses at the gene ends were 4 bases for V and 2 bases for J; bases not matched to a gene: 5. CDR1 SNHLY and CDR2 FYNNEI come from the germline V gene. This CDR3 contains 14 residues.

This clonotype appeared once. CDR3 in DNA: TGTGCCAGTAGTATAAACCAGCCCTACCCTCAAAAAGGCAATCAGCCCCAGCATTTT. Amino acid sequence: CASSINQPYPQKGNQPQHF. The J gene is TRBJ1-5, the V gene TRBV19; D not resolved. Trimming took off 2 bases at V and 2 bases at J, with 22 bases between the two ends. CDR3 length: 19 amino acids. The germline CDR1 and CDR2 sequences are LNHDA and SQIVND (reference sequence).

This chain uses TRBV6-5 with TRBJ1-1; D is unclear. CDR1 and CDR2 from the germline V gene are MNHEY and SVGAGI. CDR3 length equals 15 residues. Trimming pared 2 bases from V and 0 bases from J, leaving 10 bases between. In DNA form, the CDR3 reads TGTGCCAGCAGTTACGACGAACAGATGAACACTGAAGCTTTCTTT. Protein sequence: CASSYDEQMNTEAFF.

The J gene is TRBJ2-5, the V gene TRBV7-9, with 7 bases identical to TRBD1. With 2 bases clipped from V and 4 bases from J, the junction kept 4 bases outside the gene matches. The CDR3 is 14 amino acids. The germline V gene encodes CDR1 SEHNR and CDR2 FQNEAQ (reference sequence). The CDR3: CASSLSDRAETQYF. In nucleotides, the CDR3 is TGTGCCAGCAGCTTATCCGACAGGGCAGAGACCCAGTACTTC. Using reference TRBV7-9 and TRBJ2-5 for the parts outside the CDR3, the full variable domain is DTGVSQNPRHKITKRGQNVTFRCDPISEHNRLYWYRQTLGQGPEFLTYFQNEAQLEKSRLLSDRFSAERPKGSFSTLEIQRTEQGDSAMYLCASSLSDRAETQYFGPGTRLLVL.

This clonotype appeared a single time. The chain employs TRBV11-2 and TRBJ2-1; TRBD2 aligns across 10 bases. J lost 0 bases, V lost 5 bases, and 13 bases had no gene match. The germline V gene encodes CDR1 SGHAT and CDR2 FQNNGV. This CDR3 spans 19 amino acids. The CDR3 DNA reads TGTGCCAGCAGCAGTCTAGCGGGGGAAACGGCGAGCTCCTACAATGAGCAGTTCTTC. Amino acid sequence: CASSSLAGETASSYNEQFF. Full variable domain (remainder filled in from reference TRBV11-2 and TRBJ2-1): EAGVAQSPRYKIIEKRQSVAFWCNPISGHATLYWYQQILGQGPKLLIQFQNNGVVDDSQLPKDRFSAERLKGVDSTLKIQPAKLEDSAVYLCASSSLAGETASSYNEQFFGPGTRLTVL.

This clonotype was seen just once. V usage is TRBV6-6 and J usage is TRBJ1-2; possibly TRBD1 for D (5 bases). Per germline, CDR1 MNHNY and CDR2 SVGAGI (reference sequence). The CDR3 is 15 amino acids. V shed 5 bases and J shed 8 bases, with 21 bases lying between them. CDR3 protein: CASSGGDRGISGYTF. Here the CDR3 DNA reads TGTGCCAGCAGTGGAGGGGACCGCGGAATATCAGGCTACACCTTC.

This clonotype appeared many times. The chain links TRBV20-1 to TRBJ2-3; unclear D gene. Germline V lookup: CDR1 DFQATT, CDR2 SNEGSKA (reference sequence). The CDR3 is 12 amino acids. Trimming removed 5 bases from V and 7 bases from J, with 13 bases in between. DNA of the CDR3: TGCAGTGCTTACCTCGAGTGGAATACGCAGTATTTT. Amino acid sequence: CSAYLEWNTQYF.

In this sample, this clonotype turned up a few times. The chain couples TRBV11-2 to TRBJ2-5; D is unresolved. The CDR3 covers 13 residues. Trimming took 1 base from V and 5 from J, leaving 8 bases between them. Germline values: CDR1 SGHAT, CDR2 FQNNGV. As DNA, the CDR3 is TGTGCCAGCAGCTTAGTTGTGTGGGAGACCCAGTACTTC. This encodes CASSLVVWETQYF. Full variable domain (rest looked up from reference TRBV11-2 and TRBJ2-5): EAGVAQSPRYKIIEKRQSVAFWCNPISGHATLYWYQQILGQGPKLLIQFQNNGVVDDSQLPKDRFSAERLKGVDSTLKIQPAKLEDSAVYLCASSLVVWETQYFGPGTRLLVL.

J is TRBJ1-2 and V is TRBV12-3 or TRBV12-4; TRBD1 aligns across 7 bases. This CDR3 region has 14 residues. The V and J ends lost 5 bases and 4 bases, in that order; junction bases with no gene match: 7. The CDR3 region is CASSPTGQFYGYTF. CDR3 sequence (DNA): TGTGCCAGCAGTCCGACGGGACAGTTCTATGGCTACACCTTC.

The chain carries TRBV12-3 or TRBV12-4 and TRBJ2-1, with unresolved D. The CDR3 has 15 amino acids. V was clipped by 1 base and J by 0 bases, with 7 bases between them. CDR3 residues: CASSLGVSSYNEQFF. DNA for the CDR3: TGTGCCAGCAGTTTAGGCGTGAGCTCCTACAATGAGCAGTTCTTC.

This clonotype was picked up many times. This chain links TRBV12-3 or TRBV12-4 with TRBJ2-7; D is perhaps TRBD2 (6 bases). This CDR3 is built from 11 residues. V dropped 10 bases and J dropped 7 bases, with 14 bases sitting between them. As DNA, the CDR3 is TGTGCCATACGGTTTGGGAGGGAGCAGTACTTC. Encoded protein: CAIRFGREQYF.

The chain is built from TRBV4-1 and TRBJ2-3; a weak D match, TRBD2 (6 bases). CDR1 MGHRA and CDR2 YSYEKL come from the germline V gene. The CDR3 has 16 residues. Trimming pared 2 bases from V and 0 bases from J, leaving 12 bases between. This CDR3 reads CASSQFWRVSTDTQYF. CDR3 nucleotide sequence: TGCGCCAGCAGCCAATTCTGGAGGGTCAGCACAGATACGCAGTATTTT.

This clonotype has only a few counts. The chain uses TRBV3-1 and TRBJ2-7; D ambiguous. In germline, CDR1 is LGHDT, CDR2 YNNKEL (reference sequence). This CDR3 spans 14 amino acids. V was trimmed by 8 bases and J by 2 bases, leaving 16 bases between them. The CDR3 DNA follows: TGTGCCAGCTCGCCCAGCACATACCCCTACGAGCAGTACTTC. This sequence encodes CASSPSTYPYEQYF.

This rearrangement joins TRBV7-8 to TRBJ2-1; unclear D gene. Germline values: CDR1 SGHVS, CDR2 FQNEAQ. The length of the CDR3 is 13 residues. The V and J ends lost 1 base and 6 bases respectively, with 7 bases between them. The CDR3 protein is CASSLGQFNEQFF. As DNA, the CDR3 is TGTGCCAGCAGCTTAGGACAATTCAATGAGCAGTTCTTC.

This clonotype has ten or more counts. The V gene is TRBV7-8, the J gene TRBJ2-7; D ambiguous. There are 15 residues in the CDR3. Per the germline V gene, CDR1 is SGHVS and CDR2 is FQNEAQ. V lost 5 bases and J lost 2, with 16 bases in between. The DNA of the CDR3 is TGTGCCAGCAGCGACTCAACCAAAAGCCCCTACGAGCAGTACTTC. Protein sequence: CASSDSTKSPYEQYF.

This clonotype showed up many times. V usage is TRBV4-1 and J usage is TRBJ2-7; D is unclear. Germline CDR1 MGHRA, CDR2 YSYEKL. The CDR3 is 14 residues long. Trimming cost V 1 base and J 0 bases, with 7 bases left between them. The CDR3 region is CASSQVVPSYEQYF. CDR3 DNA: TGCGCCAGCAGCCAAGTGGTCCCCTCCTACGAGCAGTACTTC.

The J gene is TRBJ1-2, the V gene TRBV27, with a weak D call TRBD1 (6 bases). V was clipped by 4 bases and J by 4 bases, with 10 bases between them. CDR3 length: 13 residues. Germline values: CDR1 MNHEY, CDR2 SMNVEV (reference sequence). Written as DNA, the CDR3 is TGTGCCAGCAGTTCGGACAGTACCTATGGCTACACCTTC. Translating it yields CASSSDSTYGYTF.